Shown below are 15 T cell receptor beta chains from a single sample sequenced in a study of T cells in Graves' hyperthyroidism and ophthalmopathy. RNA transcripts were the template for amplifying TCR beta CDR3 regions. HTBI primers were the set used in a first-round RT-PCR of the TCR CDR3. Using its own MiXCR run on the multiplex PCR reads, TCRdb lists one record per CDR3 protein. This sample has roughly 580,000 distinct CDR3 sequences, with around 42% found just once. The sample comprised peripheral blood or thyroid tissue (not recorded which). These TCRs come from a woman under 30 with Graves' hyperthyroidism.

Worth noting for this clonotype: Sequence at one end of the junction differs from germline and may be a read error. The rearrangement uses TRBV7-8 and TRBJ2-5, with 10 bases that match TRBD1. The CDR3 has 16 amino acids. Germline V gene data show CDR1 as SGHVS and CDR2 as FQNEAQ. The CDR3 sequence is CASSQDGQGVGETQYF. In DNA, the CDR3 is TGCGCCAGCAGCCAAGATGGACAGGGGGTGGGCGAGACCCAGTACTTC.

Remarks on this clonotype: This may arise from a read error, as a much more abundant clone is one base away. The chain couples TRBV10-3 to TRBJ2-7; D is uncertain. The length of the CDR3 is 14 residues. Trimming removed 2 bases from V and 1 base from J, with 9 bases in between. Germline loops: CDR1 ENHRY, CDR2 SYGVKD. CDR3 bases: TGTGCCATCAGTGAGACTGGCGAATCCTACGAGCAGTACTTC. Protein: CAISETGESYEQYF.

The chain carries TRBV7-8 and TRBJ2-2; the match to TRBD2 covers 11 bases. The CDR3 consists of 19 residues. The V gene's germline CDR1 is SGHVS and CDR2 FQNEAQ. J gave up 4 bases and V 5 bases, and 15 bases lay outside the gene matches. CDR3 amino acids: CASSPAGLAVERATGELFF. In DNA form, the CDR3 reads TGTGCCAGCAGCCCTGCGGGACTAGCGGTCGAGAGAGCCACCGGGGAGCTGTTTTTT.

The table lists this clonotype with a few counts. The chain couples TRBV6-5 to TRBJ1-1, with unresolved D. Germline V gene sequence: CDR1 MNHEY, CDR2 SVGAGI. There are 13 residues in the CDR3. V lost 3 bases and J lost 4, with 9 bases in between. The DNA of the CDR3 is TGTGCCAGCAGTTATATAGGTACCACTGAAGCTTTCTTT. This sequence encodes CASSYIGTTEAFF.

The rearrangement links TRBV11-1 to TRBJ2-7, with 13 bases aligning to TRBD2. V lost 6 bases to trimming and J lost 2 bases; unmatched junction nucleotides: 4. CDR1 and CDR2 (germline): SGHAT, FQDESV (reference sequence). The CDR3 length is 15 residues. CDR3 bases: TGTGCCAGCAGACCAACTAGCGGGAGGGCCTACGAGCAGTACTTC. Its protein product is CASRPTSGRAYEQYF.

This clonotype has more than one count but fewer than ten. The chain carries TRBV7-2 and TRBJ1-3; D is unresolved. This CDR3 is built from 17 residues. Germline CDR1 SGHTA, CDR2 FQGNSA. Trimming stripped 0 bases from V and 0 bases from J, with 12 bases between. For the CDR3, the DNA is TGTGCCAGCAGCTTAGCCCTTGAGGCGGGCTCTGGAAACACCATATATTTT. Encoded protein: CASSLALEAGSGNTIYF.

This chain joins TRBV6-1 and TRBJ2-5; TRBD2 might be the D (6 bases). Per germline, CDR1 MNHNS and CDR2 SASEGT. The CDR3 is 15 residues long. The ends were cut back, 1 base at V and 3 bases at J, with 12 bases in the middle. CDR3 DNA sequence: TGTGCCAGCAGTGAAGTATCCGGGAGTAAAGAGACCCAGTACTTC. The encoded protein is CASSEVSGSKETQYF.

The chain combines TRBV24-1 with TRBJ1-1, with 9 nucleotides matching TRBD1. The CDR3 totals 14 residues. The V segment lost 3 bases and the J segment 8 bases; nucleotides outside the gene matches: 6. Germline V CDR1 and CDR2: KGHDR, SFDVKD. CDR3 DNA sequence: TGTGCCACCAGTGATCACCGGGACAGGGAAGAAGCTTTCTTT. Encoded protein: CATSDHRDREEAFF.

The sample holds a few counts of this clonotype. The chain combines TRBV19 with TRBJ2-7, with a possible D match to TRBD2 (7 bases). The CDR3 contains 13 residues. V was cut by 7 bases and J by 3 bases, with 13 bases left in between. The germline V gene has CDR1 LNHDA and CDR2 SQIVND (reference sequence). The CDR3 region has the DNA TGTGCCAGTACCTCGAGGGGGGGCTACGAGCAGTACTTC. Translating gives CASTSRGGYEQYF.

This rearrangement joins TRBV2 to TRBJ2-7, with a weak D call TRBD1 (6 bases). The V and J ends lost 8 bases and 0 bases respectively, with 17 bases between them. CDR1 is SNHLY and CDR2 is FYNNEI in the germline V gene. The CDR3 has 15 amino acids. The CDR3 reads CASVEVSGASYEQYF. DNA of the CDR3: TGTGCCAGCGTTGAGGTGTCAGGGGCCTCCTACGAGCAGTACTTC.

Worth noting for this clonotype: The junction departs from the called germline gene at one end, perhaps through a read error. DNA for the CDR3: TGCGCCAGCAGCCAAGTCGCGGGTAGCAATCAGCCCCAGCATTTT. Its translation: CASSQVAGSNQPQHF. The chain carries TRBV7-2 and TRBJ1-5; D gene uncertain. Germline lookup yields CDR1 SGHTA and CDR2 FQGNSA. The CDR3 is 15 residues long.

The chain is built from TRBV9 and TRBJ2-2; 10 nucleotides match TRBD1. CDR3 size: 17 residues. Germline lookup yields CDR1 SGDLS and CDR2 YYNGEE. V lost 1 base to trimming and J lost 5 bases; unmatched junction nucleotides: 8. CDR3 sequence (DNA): TGTGCCAGCAGCGTAAACCGGGACAGGGGACGAACCGGGGAGCTGTTTTTT. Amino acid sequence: CASSVNRDRGRTGELFF.

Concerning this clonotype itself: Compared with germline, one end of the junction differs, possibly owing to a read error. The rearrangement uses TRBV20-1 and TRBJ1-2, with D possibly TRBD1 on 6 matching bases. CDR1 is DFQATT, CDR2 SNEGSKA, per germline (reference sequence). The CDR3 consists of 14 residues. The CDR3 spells CSASQGFGVYGYAF. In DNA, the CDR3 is TGCAGTGCTAGCCAGGGGTTCGGGGTCTATGGCTACGCCTTC.

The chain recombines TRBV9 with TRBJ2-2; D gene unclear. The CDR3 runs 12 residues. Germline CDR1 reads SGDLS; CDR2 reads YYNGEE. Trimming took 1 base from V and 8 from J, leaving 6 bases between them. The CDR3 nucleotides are TGTGCCAGCAGCGTAAGGGTGGGGGAGCTGTTTTTT. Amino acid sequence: CASSVRVGELFF.

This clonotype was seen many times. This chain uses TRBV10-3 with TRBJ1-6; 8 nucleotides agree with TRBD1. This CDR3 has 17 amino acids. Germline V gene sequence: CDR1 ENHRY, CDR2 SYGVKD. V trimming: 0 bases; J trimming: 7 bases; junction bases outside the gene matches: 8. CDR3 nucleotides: TGTGCCATCAGTGAGTCCCGGACAGGGATACGAAATTCACCCCTCCACTTT. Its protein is CAISESRTGIRNSPLHF.